Below are 27 T cell receptor beta chains sequenced from a single sample in a study of early T cells in non-severe SARS-CoV-2 infection. TCRdb ran MiXCR on the 5' RACE reads and lists one entry per CDR3 protein. The sample has 70,000 to 90,000 distinct CDR3 sequences, 8% to 13% seen once; the top ten hold over 7%. The sequencing here drew on whole blood, taken at baseline. Receptors were obtained from an adult who was a healthcare worker with PCR-confirmed SARS-CoV-2 infection or an uninfected control (not recorded which).

J is TRBJ2-3 and V is TRBV12-3 or TRBV12-4, with D possibly matching TRBD2 (6 bases). The germline V and J ends were trimmed by 7 bases and 0 bases, with 8 bases remaining between them. This CDR3 region has 13 residues. The CDR3 coding sequence is TGTGCCAGCAACCGGGAGAGCACAGATACGCAGTATTTT. Protein: CASNRESTDTQYF.

The chain recombines TRBV7-2 with TRBJ2-2; 14 nucleotides match TRBD2. V shed 5 bases, J shed 8 bases, and the junction held 4 bases outside the gene matches. The CDR3 has 15 residues. Germline V gene sequence: CDR1 SGHTA, CDR2 FQGNSA. The DNA of the CDR3 is TGTGCCAGCAGCCGCGGACTAGCGGGAGGTGGGGAGCTGTTTTTT. Its translation is CASSRGLAGGGELFF.

This clonotype has at least ten counts. The chain uses TRBV7-7 and TRBJ2-2; possible D gene TRBD1, 5 bases. CDR1 is SSHAT and CDR2 is FNYEAQ in the germline V gene (reference sequence). There are 17 residues in the CDR3. The V end lost 4 bases, the J end lost 6 bases, and 21 bases lay between the germline ends. CDR3 amino acids: CASSSDPGSRVSGELFF. The CDR3 DNA reads as TGTGCCAGCAGCTCCGATCCCGGCTCCAGGGTCTCCGGGGAGCTGTTTTTT.

In this sample, this clonotype is medium-sized (0.01 to 0.1%). This chain uses TRBV7-8 with TRBJ2-5; 9 bases are shared with TRBD2. V dropped 3 bases and J dropped 5; count of bases not matched to a gene: 4. Looked up from germline, CDR1 is SGHVS and CDR2 is FQNEAQ. The CDR3 has 14 residues. The CDR3 bases are TGTGCCAGCAGCTTGCTAGCGGGAATTGAGACCCAGTACTTC. This gives the protein CASSLLAGIETQYF.

The chain has TRBV9 and TRBJ1-4, with unresolved D. V shed 4 bases and J shed 0 bases, with 13 bases lying between them. The V gene's germline CDR1 is SGDLS and CDR2 YYNGEE. This CDR3 has 16 residues. CDR3 bases: TGTGCCAGCAGCCGCCTTGATGGGGCAACTAATGAAAAACTGTTTTTT. Protein sequence: CASSRLDGATNEKLFF.

The table lists this clonotype with a few counts. This rearrangement joins TRBV6-1 to TRBJ2-7; the D call may be TRBD1 or TRBD2 (5 bases each). The germline gives CDR1 MNHNS, CDR2 SASEGT. Trimming shortened V by 3 bases and J by 12 bases, and 18 bases separated the two germline ends. This CDR3 region has 13 residues. The chain's CDR3 is CASSEGPNLPWYF. For the CDR3, the DNA is TGTGCCAGCAGTGAGGGACCGAATCTTCCCTGGTACTTC.

This chain joins TRBV5-6 and TRBJ2-7, with a tentative D call TRBD1 (5 bases). The germline V and J ends were trimmed by 1 base and 4 bases, with 9 bases remaining between them. In germline, CDR1 is SGHDT, CDR2 YYEEEE. The CDR3 has 13 residues. The CDR3 DNA sequence: TGTGCCAGCAGCTTGCTAGACAGATACGAGCAGTACTTC. Protein product: CASSLLDRYEQYF.

A single count supports this clonotype. The J gene is TRBJ2-1, the V gene TRBV20-1, with D possibly matching TRBD1 (8 bases). Germline CDR1 reads DFQATT; CDR2 reads SNEGSKA (reference sequence). This CDR3 comprises 12 residues. CDR3 protein: CRGQAGDNEQFF. In nucleotides, the CDR3 is TGCAGGGGACAGGCGGGGGACAATGAGCAGTTCTTC.

V is TRBV5-4 and J is TRBJ2-3; 8 bases line up with TRBD2. After removal of 5 bases from V and 3 bases from J, the junction contained 8 bases not matched to a gene. CDR3 length: 15 residues. The germline CDR1 and CDR2 sequences are SGHNT and YYREEE (reference sequence). The CDR3 loop is CASRGLAGTTDTQYF. The DNA of the CDR3 is TGTGCCAGCAGAGGATTAGCGGGAACAACAGATACGCAGTATTTT. Drawing the rest from reference TRBV5-4 and TRBJ2-3, the complete variable domain is ETGVTQSPTHLIKTRGQQVTLRCSSQSGHNTVSWYQQALGQGPQFIFQYYREEENGRGNFPPRFSGLQFPNYSSELNVNALELDDSALYLCASRGLAGTTDTQYFGPGTRLTVL.

This clonotype has only a few counts. Here the CDR3 DNA reads TGTGCCAGCAGTGGAAGACAGGAGGCAGATACGCAGTATTTT. It translates to CASSGRQEADTQYF. V is TRBV6-1 and J is TRBJ2-3; tentative D call: TRBD1 (6 bases). This CDR3 comprises 14 residues. Germline V CDR1 and CDR2: MNHNS, SASEGT. The V end lost 4 bases, the J end lost 4 bases, and 12 bases lay between the germline ends.

This clonotype was detected a few times. This chain joins TRBV12-3 or TRBV12-4 and TRBJ1-2; no clear D gene. The CDR3 totals 11 residues. Between the trimmed V and J ends, which lost 3 bases and 6 bases, there was a span of 5 bases. CDR3 residues: CASSFYDGYTF. DNA of the CDR3: TGTGCCAGCAGTTTCTATGATGGCTACACCTTC.

The rearrangement links TRBV27 to TRBJ1-1; 7 nucleotides match TRBD1. CDR3 size: 13 residues. The V and J ends lost 3 bases and 8 bases, in that order; junction bases with no gene match: 6. The germline V gene has CDR1 MNHEY and CDR2 SMNVEV (reference sequence). Here the CDR3 DNA reads TGTGCCAGCAGTTTTTTGACAGGGAGCGAAGCTTTCTTT. Amino acid sequence: CASSFLTGSEAFF.

CDR3 DNA sequence: TGTGCCAGTAGTCCAGCAGGACAGGGGAGGACAGATACGCAGTATTTT. This codes for CASSPAGQGRTDTQYF. The chain couples TRBV19 to TRBJ2-3, with 9 bases identical to TRBD1. V lost 5 bases and J lost 3; bases outside the gene matches: 9. The CDR3 length is 16 residues. CDR1 LNHDA and CDR2 SQIVND come from the germline V gene (reference sequence).

This sequence joins TRBV12-3 or TRBV12-4 and TRBJ1-5; D possibly corresponds to TRBD1 (6 bases). V was cut by 6 bases and J by 6 bases, with 9 bases left in between. The CDR3 totals 12 residues. The CDR3, as DNA: TGTGCCAGCAGACGGACAGCTCAGCCCCAGCATTTT. This encodes CASRRTAQPQHF.

The chain carries TRBV13 and TRBJ2-7; no firm D call. The CDR3 is 13 residues long. Per germline, CDR1 PRHDT and CDR2 FYEKMQ (reference sequence). The ends were cut back, 2 bases at V and 3 bases at J, with 8 bases in the middle. CDR3 DNA sequence: TGTGCCAGCAGCTTATATTCGGGCTACGAGCAGTACTTC. This codes for CASSLYSGYEQYF.

This clonotype was seen more than once but under ten times. V is TRBV5-1 and J is TRBJ2-2; the D gene is possibly TRBD1 (7 bases). The ends were cut back, 0 bases at V and 4 bases at J, with 13 bases in the middle. CDR3 length: 16 amino acids. Germline loops: CDR1 SGHRS, CDR2 YFSETQ. CDR3 coding DNA: TGCGCCAGCAGCTTGGTGGCAGGGGGAGGCACCGGGGAGCTGTTTTTT. This sequence encodes CASSLVAGGGTGELFF.

This clonotype came up a few times. The V call is TRBV4-2, the J call TRBJ2-7, with a weak D call TRBD1 (5 bases). The CDR3 loop spans 16 amino acids. CDR1 and CDR2 (germline): LGHNA, YNFKEQ. With 0 bases removed from V and 2 bases from J, the gap between germline ends came to 14 bases. The CDR3 loop reads CASSQELNDRPYEQYF. CDR3 DNA: TGTGCCAGCAGCCAAGAGTTAAATGACAGACCCTACGAGCAGTACTTC.

The chain joins TRBV4-1 to TRBJ1-3; possible D gene TRBD1, 6 bases. Germline CDR1 reads MGHRA; CDR2 reads YSYEKL. The CDR3 has 16 amino acids. V dropped 0 bases and J dropped 4 bases, with 13 bases sitting between them. CDR3 coding DNA: TGCGCCAGCAGCCAAGAACTGGGGGCTAACGGAAACACCATATATTTT. Amino acids: CASSQELGANGNTIYF.

This chain connects TRBV6-6 to TRBJ1-5; TRBD1 matches 10 bases. CDR1 MNHNY and CDR2 SVGAGI come from the germline V gene (reference sequence). V shed 0 bases, J shed 0 bases, and the junction held 11 bases outside the gene matches. The CDR3 has 20 residues. CDR3 nucleotide sequence: TGTGCCAGCAGTTACTCTGCGGGACAGGGGCGCCGTGGTAGCAATCAGCCCCAGCATTTT. It is translated as CASSYSAGQGRRGSNQPQHF.

This clonotype has ten or more counts. The chain carries TRBV20-1 and TRBJ2-7; D is undetermined. This CDR3 comprises 14 residues. Germline V gene lookup returns CDR1 DFQATT and CDR2 SNEGSKA (reference sequence). CDR3 coding DNA: TGCAGCGCTGAGAACGACCTCAACTCCTACGAGCAGTACTTC. Amino acids: CSAENDLNSYEQYF.

CDR3 residues: CASSLRTERNSPLHF. The CDR3 DNA sequence: TGCGCCAGCAGCTTGCGGACAGAGCGTAATTCACCCCTCCACTTT. The V and J genes are TRBV5-1 and TRBJ1-6, with D perhaps TRBD1 (6 bases). The germline V and J ends were trimmed by 1 base and 6 bases, with 11 bases remaining between them. Germline CDR1 and CDR2: SGHRS and YFSETQ. CDR3 length equals 15 residues. Supplemented by reference TRBV5-1 and TRBJ1-6, the full variable domain reads KAGVTQTPRYLIKTRGQQVTLSCSPISGHRSVSWYQQTPGQGLQFLFEYFSETQRNKGNFPGRFSGRQFSNSRSEMNVSTLELGDSALYLCASSLRTERNSPLHFGNGTRLTVT.

The chain combines TRBV20-1 with TRBJ1-2; D gene unclear. Germline values: CDR1 DFQATT, CDR2 SNEGSKA (reference sequence). This CDR3 has 14 residues. Trimming cost V 0 bases and J 4 bases, with 12 bases left between them. The CDR3 coding sequence is TGCAGTGCTAGAGATAACAGACGAATCTATGGCTACACCTTC. This gives the protein CSARDNRRIYGYTF.

This clonotype was observed at least ten times. V usage is TRBV2 and J usage is TRBJ2-3, with 7 bases aligning to TRBD2. Germline-derived CDR1 and CDR2 are SNHLY and FYNNEI. This CDR3 has 15 residues. J was trimmed by 4 bases and V by 3 bases; bases with no gene match: 7. The DNA of the CDR3 is TGTGCCAGCAGTGATCTGGCTAGCGGATCAGATACGCAGTATTTT. Amino acids: CASSDLASGSDTQYF.

This clonotype was seen once. V and J are TRBV5-1 and TRBJ1-2, with D perhaps matching TRBD1 (5 bases). This CDR3 contains 12 residues. V lost 2 bases and J lost 4, with 6 bases in between. Germline loops: CDR1 SGHRS, CDR2 YFSETQ. The CDR3 region has the DNA TGCGCCAGCAGCTTCCAGGGCTATGGCTACACCTTC. Translation gives CASSFQGYGYTF.

This clonotype has more than one count but fewer than ten. This chain links TRBV2 with TRBJ2-3; the D is unclear. Germline V gene data show CDR1 as SNHLY and CDR2 as FYNNEI. The CDR3 covers 10 residues. V lost 8 bases and J lost 2, with 2 bases in between. The CDR3 nucleotides read TGTGCCAGCTTCACAGATACGCAGTATTTT. Amino acids: CASFTDTQYF.

Many counts were recorded for this clonotype. The rearrangement joins TRBV27 to TRBJ1-1, with D hard to call. This CDR3 has 13 residues. Germline V CDR1 and CDR2: MNHEY, SMNVEV (reference sequence). The ends were cut back, 5 bases at V and 8 bases at J, with 15 bases in the middle. CDR3 bases: TGTGCCAGCAGTCGCGGGAACCCATCGGAAGCTTTCTTT. It specifies CASSRGNPSEAFF.

This clonotype was seen repeatedly, ten times or more. The chain uses TRBV9 and TRBJ1-2, with 7 positions matching TRBD1. The germline gives CDR1 SGDLS, CDR2 YYNGEE. V lost 2 bases to trimming and J lost 8 bases; unmatched junction nucleotides: 12. There are 15 residues in the CDR3. This CDR3 is CASSVTTGPSDGYTF. The CDR3 DNA sequence: TGTGCCAGCAGCGTCACGACAGGGCCCTCTGACGGCTACACCTTC.